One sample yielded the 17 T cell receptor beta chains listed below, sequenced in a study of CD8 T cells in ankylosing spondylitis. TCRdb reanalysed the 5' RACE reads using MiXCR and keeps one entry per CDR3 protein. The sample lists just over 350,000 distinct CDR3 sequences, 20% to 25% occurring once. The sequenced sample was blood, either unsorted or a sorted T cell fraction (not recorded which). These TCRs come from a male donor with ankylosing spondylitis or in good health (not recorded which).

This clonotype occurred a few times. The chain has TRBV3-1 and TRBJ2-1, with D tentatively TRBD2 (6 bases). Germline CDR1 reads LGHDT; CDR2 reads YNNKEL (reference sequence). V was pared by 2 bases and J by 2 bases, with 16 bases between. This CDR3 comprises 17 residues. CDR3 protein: CASSQSRGPGTYNEQFF. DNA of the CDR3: TGTGCCAGCAGCCAATCGCGGGGTCCCGGGACCTACAATGAGCAGTTCTTC.

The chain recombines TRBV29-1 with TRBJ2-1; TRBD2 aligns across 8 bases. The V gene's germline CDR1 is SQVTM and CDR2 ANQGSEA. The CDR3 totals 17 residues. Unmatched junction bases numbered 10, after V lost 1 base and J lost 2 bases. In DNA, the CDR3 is TGCAGCGTTGAAGGGCACACTAGCGGAAAAACCTACAATGAGCAGTTCTTC. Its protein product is CSVEGHTSGKTYNEQFF.

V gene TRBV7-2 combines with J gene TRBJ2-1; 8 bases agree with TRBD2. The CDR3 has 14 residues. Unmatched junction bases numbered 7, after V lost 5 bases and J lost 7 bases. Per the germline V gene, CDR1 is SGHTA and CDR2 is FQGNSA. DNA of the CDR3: TGTGCCAGCAGCCCGGGGGGGGGCAGAAATGAGCAGTTCTTC. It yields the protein CASSPGGGRNEQFF.

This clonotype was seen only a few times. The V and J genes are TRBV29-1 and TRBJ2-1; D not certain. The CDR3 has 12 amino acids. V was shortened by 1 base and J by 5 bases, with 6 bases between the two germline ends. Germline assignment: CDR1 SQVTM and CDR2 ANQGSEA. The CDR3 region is CSVEVRNNEQFF. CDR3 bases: TGCAGCGTTGAAGTACGGAACAATGAGCAGTTCTTC.

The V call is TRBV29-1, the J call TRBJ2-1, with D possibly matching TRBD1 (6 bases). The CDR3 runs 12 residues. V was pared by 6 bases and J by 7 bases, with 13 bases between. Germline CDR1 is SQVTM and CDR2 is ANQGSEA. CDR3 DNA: TGCAGCGTGATGACAGGCTCGAATGAGCAGTTCTTC. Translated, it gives CSVMTGSNEQFF.

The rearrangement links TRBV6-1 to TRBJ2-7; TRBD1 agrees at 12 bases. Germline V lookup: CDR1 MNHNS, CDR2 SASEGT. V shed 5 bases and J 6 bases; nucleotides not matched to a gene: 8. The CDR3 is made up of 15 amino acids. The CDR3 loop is CASSLTGTGGSEQYF. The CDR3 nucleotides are TGTGCCAGCAGTCTAACCGGGACAGGGGGCTCCGAGCAGTACTTC.

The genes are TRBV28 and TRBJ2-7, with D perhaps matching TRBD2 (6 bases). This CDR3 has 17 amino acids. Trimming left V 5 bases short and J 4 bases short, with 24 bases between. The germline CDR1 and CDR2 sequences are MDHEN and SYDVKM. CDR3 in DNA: TGTGCCAGCAGTACCAAAACAGGAGGTTGGGGGGATTACGAGCAGTACTTC. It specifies CASSTKTGGWGDYEQYF.

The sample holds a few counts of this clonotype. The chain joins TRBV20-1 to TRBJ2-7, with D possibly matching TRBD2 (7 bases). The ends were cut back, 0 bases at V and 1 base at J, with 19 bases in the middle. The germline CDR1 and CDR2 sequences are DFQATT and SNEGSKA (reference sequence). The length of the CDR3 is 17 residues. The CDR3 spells CSARDAWGGLWSYEQYF. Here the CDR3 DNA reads TGCAGTGCTAGAGACGCCTGGGGGGGCCTTTGGTCCTACGAGCAGTACTTC.

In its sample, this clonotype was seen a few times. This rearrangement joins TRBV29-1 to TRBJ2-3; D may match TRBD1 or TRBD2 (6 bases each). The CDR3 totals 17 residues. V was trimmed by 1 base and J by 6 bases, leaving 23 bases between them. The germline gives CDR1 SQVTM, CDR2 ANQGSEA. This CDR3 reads CSVEAIPGAAHLDTQYF. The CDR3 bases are TGCAGCGTTGAAGCCATTCCGGGGGCCGCGCATTTGGATACGCAGTATTTT.

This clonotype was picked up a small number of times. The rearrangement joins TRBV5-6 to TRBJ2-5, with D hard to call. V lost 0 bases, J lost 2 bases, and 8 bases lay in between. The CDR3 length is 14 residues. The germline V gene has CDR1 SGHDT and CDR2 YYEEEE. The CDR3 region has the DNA TGTGCCAGCAGCTTGGATATTCCTCAAGAGACCCAGTACTTC. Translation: CASSLDIPQETQYF.

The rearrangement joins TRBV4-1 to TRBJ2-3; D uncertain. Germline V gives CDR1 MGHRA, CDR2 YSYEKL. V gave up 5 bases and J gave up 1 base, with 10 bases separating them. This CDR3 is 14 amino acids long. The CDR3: CASSFPDGTDTQYF. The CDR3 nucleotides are TGCGCCAGCAGCTTCCCAGACGGCACAGATACGCAGTATTTT.

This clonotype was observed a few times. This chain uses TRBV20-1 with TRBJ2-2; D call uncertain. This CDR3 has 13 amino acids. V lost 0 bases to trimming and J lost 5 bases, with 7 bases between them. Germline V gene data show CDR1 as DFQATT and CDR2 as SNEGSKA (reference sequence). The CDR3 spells CSARDLGTGELFF. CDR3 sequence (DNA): TGCAGTGCTAGAGATCTTGGAACCGGGGAGCTGTTTTTT.

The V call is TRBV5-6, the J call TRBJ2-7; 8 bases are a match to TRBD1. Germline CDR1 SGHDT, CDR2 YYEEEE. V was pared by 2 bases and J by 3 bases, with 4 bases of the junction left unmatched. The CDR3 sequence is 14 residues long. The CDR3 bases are TGTGCCAGCAGCTTCGGACAGGGCGACTACGAGCAGTACTTC. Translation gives CASSFGQGDYEQYF.

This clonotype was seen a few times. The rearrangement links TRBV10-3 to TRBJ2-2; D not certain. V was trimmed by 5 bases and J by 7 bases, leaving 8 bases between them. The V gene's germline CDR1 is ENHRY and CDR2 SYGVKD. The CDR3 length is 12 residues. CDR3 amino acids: CAISPGYGELFF. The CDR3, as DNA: TGTGCCATCAGTCCAGGTTACGGGGAGCTGTTTTTT.

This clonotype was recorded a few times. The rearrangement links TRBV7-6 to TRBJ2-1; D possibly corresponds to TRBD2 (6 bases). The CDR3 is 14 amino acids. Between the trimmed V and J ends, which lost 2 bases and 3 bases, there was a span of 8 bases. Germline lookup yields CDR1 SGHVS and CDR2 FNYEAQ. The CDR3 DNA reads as TGTGCCAGCAGCTTAAGACTAGACTACAATGAGCAGTTCTTC. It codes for CASSLRLDYNEQFF. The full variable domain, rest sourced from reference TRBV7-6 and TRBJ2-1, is GAGVSQSPRYKVTKRGQDVALRCDPISGHVSLYWYRQALGQGPEFLTYFNYEAQQDKSGLPNDRFSAERPEGSISTLTIQRTEQRDSAMYRCASSLRLDYNEQFFGPGTRLTVL.

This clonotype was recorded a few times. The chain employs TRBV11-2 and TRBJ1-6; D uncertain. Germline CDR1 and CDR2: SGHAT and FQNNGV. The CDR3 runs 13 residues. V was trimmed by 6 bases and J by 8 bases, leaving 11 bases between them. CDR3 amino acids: CASRNSRDSPLHF. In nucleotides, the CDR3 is TGTGCCAGCAGAAACAGTCGGGATTCACCCCTCCACTTT.

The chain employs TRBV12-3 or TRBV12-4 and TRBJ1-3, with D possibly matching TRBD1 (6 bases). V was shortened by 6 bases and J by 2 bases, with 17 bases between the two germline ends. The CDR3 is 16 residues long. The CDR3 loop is CASSPGWGATGNTIYF. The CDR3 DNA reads TGTGCCAGCAGCCCCGGGTGGGGGGCTACTGGAAACACCATATATTTT.